These T cell receptor beta chains were read from a single sample in a study of T cell changes during pregnancy in multiple sclerosis. Method: immunoSEQ multiplex PCR; TCRdb's copy keeps in-frame clones and lacks some. The sample has more than 25,000 clones, roughly nine tenths seen once. This material consisted of peripheral blood, taken in the first trimester of pregnancy. The source of these receptors is a female donor in good health, enrolled as a control in a pregnancy study. Both conserved end residues are part of each CDR3. The D gene is left open where the match is weak. Expanded clones are given a class, and other clones once, few, many or no size at all.

V gene	D gene	J gene	clone size	CDR3 DNA	CDR3 protein
TRBV6-5	TRBD1	TRBJ1-1	.	TGTGCCAGTGGGGACTGGGACAGCGAAGCTTTCTTT	CASGDWDSEAFF
TRBV6-1	.	TRBJ1-2	.	TGTGCCAGCAGCCAGAGAGGGATTAGCGGCTACACCTTC	CASSQRGISGYTF
TRBV7-2	.	TRBJ2-7	few	TGTGCCAGCAGCTTAGAAAGAGTTTCGGCCTACGAGCAGTACTTC	CASSLERVSAYEQYF
TRBV7-8	TRBD1	TRBJ1-4	.	TGTGCCAGCAGCTTAGGGCTACAGGGGTTTAATGAAAAACTGTTTTTT	CASSLGLQGFNEKLFF
TRBV30	TRBD2	TRBJ2-2	.	TGTGCCTGGAACGGACTAGCCGCCGGGGAGCTGTTTTTT	CAWNGLAAGELFF
TRBV5-4	.	TRBJ2-3	.	TGTGCCAGCAGCCCGGACTATAACACAGATACGCAGTATTTT	CASSPDYNTDTQYF
TRBV2	TRBD1	TRBJ2-7	.	TGTGCCATCAAAACCTTCCCCGGGACAGGGGGCCACGAGCAGTACTTC	CAIKTFPGTGGHEQYF
TRBV28	.	TRBJ1-6	.	TGTGCCAGCAGGCTGAAGCGGATCCTCTATAATTCACCCCTCCACTTT	CASRLKRILYNSPLHF
TRBV5-1	TRBD1	TRBJ1-5	.	TGCGCCAGCAGCTTAACCGGGACAGCCAAATCGCCCCAGCATTTT	CASSLTGTAKSPQHF
TRBV6-1	TRBD1	TRBJ1-5	few	TGTGCCAGCAGTCCGAAAGACACAGGGGTACATTTT	CASSPKDTGVHF
TRBV6-1	.	TRBJ1-2	.	TGTGCCAGCAGCGGACACCTCTATGGCTACACCTTC	CASSGHLYGYTF
TRBV13	.	TRBJ1-1	.	TGTGCCAGCAGCTCGGAGACCATGAGCGTGAACACTGAAGCTTTCTTT	CASSSETMSVNTEAFF
TRBV19	TRBD1	TRBJ1-5	.	TGTGCCAGTAGGGTCCGGGACAGGGGGCAGCCCCAGCATTTT	CASRVRDRGQPQHF
TRBV7-9	TRBD2	TRBJ2-5	.	TGTGCCAGCAGCTTAGCAGCGGGAGCAGAGACCCAGTACTTC	CASSLAAGAETQYF
TRBV5-4	.	TRBJ1-4	.	TGTGCCAGCAGCGCAGGGTCAACTAATGAAAAACTGTTTTTT	CASSAGSTNEKLFF
TRBV2	.	TRBJ2-4	once	TGTGCCAGCAACGTAGGGGGCATTCAGTACTTC	CASNVGGIQYF
TRBV19	TRBD2	TRBJ2-1	.	TGTGCCAGTACCCTAGGCGGGACTAGCAATGAGCAGTTCTTC	CASTLGGTSNEQFF
TRBV6-5	.	TRBJ1-4	.	TGTGCCAGCAGTTACTCCACAGGGCTGGTGGGTGAAAAACTGTTTTTT	CASSYSTGLVGEKLFF
TRBV5-4	.	TRBJ2-2	.	TGTGCCAGCAGCTTGCGGGAGACCGGGGAGCTGTTTTTT	CASSLRETGELFF
TRBV6-5	.	TRBJ1-3	.	TGTGCCAGCAGCCGGACAGTTGGAAACACCATATATTTT	CASSRTVGNTIYF
TRBV28	TRBD2	TRBJ2-7	.	TGTGCCAGCAGACTTGGGGGCGGGAGGGCGGAGCAGTACTTC	CASRLGGGRAEQYF
TRBV6-6	TRBD1	TRBJ2-5	once	TGTGCCTCCTCCTATCGGGACAGGGAATTTCAAGAGACCCAGTACTTC	CASSYRDREFQETQYF
TRBV30	.	TRBJ1-2	once	TGTGCCTGGACATTCGGTGGGGGCGCGGGCTATGGCTACACCTTC	CAWTFGGGAGYGYTF
TRBV30	TRBD1	TRBJ1-2	.	TGTGCCTGGAGACCCCGGGACAGAGCTAACTATGGCTACACCTTC	CAWRPRDRANYGYTF
TRBV13	.	TRBJ1-6	.	TGTGCCAGCAGCCTCACAGGGAACAATTCACCCCTCCACTTT	CASSLTGNNSPLHF
TRBV6-4	TRBD1	TRBJ2-2	.	TGTGCCAGCAAGCCGACAGGGTGGAACACCGGGGAGCTGTTTTTT	CASKPTGWNTGELFF
TRBV11-3	.	TRBJ2-3	.	TGTGCCAGCAGCCGGGACTCGTCTCTGGATACGCAGTATTTT	CASSRDSSLDTQYF
TRBV19	TRBD2	TRBJ2-2	.	TGTGCCAGTAGGAGGCGGGAAGCGGGGCCCGGGGAGCTGTTTTTT	CASRRREAGPGELFF
TRBV5-4	.	TRBJ1-1	once	TGTGCCAGCAGCCCTACGACAGGTGAAGCTTTCTTT	CASSPTTGEAFF
TRBV15	TRBD1	TRBJ2-7	.	TGTGCCACCAGCAGGGACAGGGGGGCCTACGAGCAGTACTTC	CATSRDRGAYEQYF
TRBV27	TRBD2	TRBJ2-2	.	TGTGCCAGCACTTTAGGGGAGGGCCGGAGCACCGGGGAGCTGTTTTTT	CASTLGEGRSTGELFF
TRBV6-4	TRBD1	TRBJ1-1	.	TGTGCCAGCAGTGAGGGACAGGGGGCAGGGACTGAAGCTTTCTTT	CASSEGQGAGTEAFF
TRBV5-8	.	TRBJ2-1	.	TGTGCCAGCAGCGCGGGGGACACGGGGGTTGAGCAGTTCTTC	CASSAGDTGVEQFF
TRBV7-2	TRBD1	TRBJ1-5	.	TGTGCCAGCAGCCCGCGGACAGGGGATCAGCCCCAGCATTTT	CASSPRTGDQPQHF
TRBV6-5	.	TRBJ1-2	.	TGTGCCAGCAGCGCTGACCAGGGATTGGATGGCTACACCTTC	CASSADQGLDGYTF
TRBV5-1	.	TRBJ2-3	.	TGCGCCAGCAGCTTGGCGGCGACTACGAGCACAGATACGCAGTATTTT	CASSLAATTSTDTQYF
TRBV18	TRBD2	TRBJ2-5	.	TGTGCCAGCTCACCACTCCCGGCGGGAGGACTACAAGAGACCCAGTACTTC	CASSPLPAGGLQETQYF
TRBV28	TRBD2	TRBJ2-7	.	TGTGCCAGCAGTATAGCGGGGGGCCGCGCCTACGAGCAGTACTTC	CASSIAGGRAYEQYF
TRBV7-2	TRBD2	TRBJ2-2	.	TGTGCCAGCAGCGTAGACCTAGCGGGGGCCGGGGAGCTGTTTTTT	CASSVDLAGAGELFF
TRBV19	TRBD1	TRBJ1-6	.	TGTGCCTCCGCCCCTACAGGGGGCAGTTTGCGATCACCCCTCCACTTT	CASAPTGGSLRSPLHF
TRBV6-1	TRBD2	TRBJ2-5	.	TGTGCCAGCAGTGAATACGGGGGGGGGTCTCAAGAGACCCAGTACTTC	CASSEYGGGSQETQYF